This T cell receptor beta chain came from a study of blood T cell repertoires in COVID-19. Study overall: COVID-19 samples from acute and convalescent phases originated in the United States, Italy and Spain. Sources were T cells, B-cell-depleted T cells, or PBMCs; the material itself was cDNA or gDNA.

In the study's own analysis: Estimated nucleated cell counts came from reference gene primer amplification. TCRdb's copy holds only in-frame clones and misses some; the assay was immunoSEQ multiplex PCR. The V and J calls and clone size were taken over from that table, and D and trimming were inferred from the DNA. The repertoire holds 95,000 to 150,000 clones, over 75% seen once, with around 9.9% in the top ten. J was trimmed by 4 bases and V by 4 bases; bases with no gene match: 15. The germline CDR1 and CDR2 sequences are SQVTM and ANQGSEA. The length of the CDR3 is 16 residues. The J gene is TRBJ1-2, the V gene TRBV29-1; TRBD1 aligns across 7 bases. This receptor was taken from a man older than 75 with acute or convalescent COVID-19. Sequenced material: peripheral blood. CDR3 sequence: CSVVPGTAINLYGYTF. The CDR3 nucleotides read TGCAGCGTTGTCCCCGGGACAGCCATTAACCTCTATGGCTACACCTTC.